This is a list of T cell receptor beta chains from one sample in a study of cytomegalovirus exposure and HLA in healthy donors. Libraries were prepared by immunoSEQ multiplex PCR; TCRdb keeps only in-frame clonotypes and omits some of them. The sample records some 71,000 clones, approximately 94% being singletons. Sequences were obtained from PBMCs. Every receptor here comes from a woman in her late teens or twenties in good health and CMV-seronegative. The CDR3 runs from the conserved cysteine through the conserved F or W. Each record gives: V gene, D gene, J gene, clone size, CDR3 protein, CDR3 DNA. D genes are given only for firm matches. The listing skips clone size in some rows; elsewhere it reads once, few, many or a size class.

V: TRBV6-1; D: -; J: TRBJ2-3; size: few; CDR3: CASSETRYTDTQYF; DNA: TGTGCCAGCAGTGAAACCAGATACACAGATACGCAGTATTTT
V: TRBV9; D: -; J: TRBJ2-2; size: -; CDR3: CASSAQVGGELFF; DNA: TGTGCCAGCAGCGCCCAGGTGGGCGGGGAGCTGTTTTTT
V: TRBV29-1; D: -; J: TRBJ2-1; size: -; CDR3: CSVERLENEQFF; DNA: TGCAGCGTTGAGCGGCTTGAAAATGAGCAGTTCTTC
V: TRBV7-2; D: -; J: TRBJ2-1; size: -; CDR3: CASSFPSGGPPEQFF; DNA: TGTGCCAGCAGCTTTCCCTCGGGGGGCCCCCCTGAGCAGTTCTTC
V: TRBV19; D: TRBD1; J: TRBJ2-7; size: -; CDR3: CASSPRDRSEHGEQYF; DNA: TGTGCCAGTAGCCCAAGGGACAGGTCAGAGCATGGCGAGCAGTACTTC
V: TRBV30; D: TRBD1; J: TRBJ1-1; size: -; CDR3: CAWTFMTGTGTEAFF; DNA: TGTGCCTGGACCTTCATGACAGGGACGGGCACTGAAGCTTTCTTT
V: TRBV6-1; D: TRBD1; J: TRBJ2-3; size: -; CDR3: CASSEAVGQGTDTQYF; DNA: TGTGCCAGCAGTGAAGCTGTCGGACAGGGTACAGATACGCAGTATTTT
V: TRBV6-1; D: -; J: TRBJ1-5; size: -; CDR3: CASSLQGWGNQPQHF; DNA: TGTGCCAGCAGTCTCCAGGGATGGGGCAATCAGCCCCAGCATTTT
V: TRBV5-6; D: -; J: TRBJ1-2; size: once; CDR3: CASSLAGHIGRGYTF; DNA: TGTGCCAGCAGCTTGGCTGGACATATTGGGCGTGGCTACACCTTC
V: TRBV4-1; D: TRBD2; J: TRBJ2-1; size: -; CDR3: CASSQDPAGGSYNEQFF; DNA: TGCGCCAGCAGCCAAGATCCAGCGGGGGGCTCCTACAATGAGCAGTTCTTC
V: TRBV7-8; D: -; J: TRBJ2-2; size: -; CDR3: CASSLSTGELFF; DNA: TGTGCCAGCAGCCTAAGCACCGGGGAGCTGTTTTTT
V: TRBV5-1; D: TRBD2; J: TRBJ2-5; size: -; CDR3: CASSFGLAGLETQYF; DNA: TGCGCCAGCAGCTTTGGACTAGCGGGGTTAGAGACCCAGTACTTC
V: TRBV4-1; D: -; J: TRBJ1-4; size: -; CDR3: CASSRLHSILGEKLFF; DNA: TGCGCCAGCAGCCGTTTACACAGTATCCTCGGTGAAAAACTGTTTTTT
V: TRBV5-1; D: -; J: TRBJ2-1; size: once; CDR3: CASRTLSSSYNEQFF; DNA: TGCGCCAGTCGGACTCTTTCAAGCTCCTACAATGAGCAGTTCTTC
V: TRBV7-8; D: TRBD1; J: TRBJ1-2; size: -; CDR3: CASSPTGQGYGYTF; DNA: TGTGCCAGCAGCCCCACCGGACAGGGGTATGGCTACACCTTC
V: TRBV4-1; D: -; J: TRBJ1-2; size: -; CDR3: CASSQAGIGYGYTF; DNA: TGCGCCAGCAGCCAAGCAGGGATCGGCTATGGCTACACCTTC
V: TRBV4-3; D: TRBD1; J: TRBJ1-2; size: -; CDR3: CASSQGGTGGNYGYTF; DNA: TGCGCCAGCAGCCAAGGAGGGACAGGAGGAAACTATGGCTACACCTTC
V: TRBV19; D: -; J: TRBJ2-3; size: -; CDR3: CASSMGTGNTDTQYF; DNA: TGTGCCAGTAGTATGGGCACCGGAAACACAGATACGCAGTATTTT
V: TRBV7-9; D: TRBD1; J: TRBJ1-1; size: -; CDR3: CASSPGQGGTEAFF; DNA: TGTGCCAGCAGCCCCGGACAGGGGGGGACTGAAGCTTTCTTT
V: TRBV6-4; D: -; J: TRBJ1-1; size: -; CDR3: CASSDSGEATEAFF; DNA: TGTGCCAGCAGTGACTCTGGGGAGGCCACTGAAGCTTTCTTT
V: TRBV5-4; D: -; J: TRBJ2-2; size: -; CDR3: CASSLAGGELFF; DNA: TGTGCCAGCAGCTTGGCCGGTGGGGAGCTGTTTTTT
V: TRBV6-5; D: -; J: TRBJ1-2; size: once; CDR3: CASSYNGGVYGYTF; DNA: TGTGCCAGCAGTTATAACGGGGGAGTCTATGGCTACACCTTC